This T cell receptor beta chain was found in a study of cytotoxic CD8 clonotypes in ibrutinib-treated CLL. Study observations and caveats: Among the clonotypes, public ones were uncommon and contracted or held stable on treatment.

Measured with immunoSEQ multiplex PCR; TCRdb has only the in-frame clones, and not every one. The sample contains fewer than 50,000 clones, around 53% of which appear only once. Of note for this clone: Its antigen is currently unknown.

The material sequenced was PBMCs, taken after 12 months of ibrutinib treatment. This TCR was recovered from a human donor with chronic lymphocytic leukemia.

The CDR3 DNA is TGTGCCAGCATAAGGAGCTCCTACAATGAGCAGTTCTTC. Translation gives CASIRSSYNEQFF. The V gene is TRBV28, the J gene TRBJ2-1; no clear D gene. Trimming took off 7 bases at V and 0 bases at J, with 7 bases between the two ends. The germline V gene has CDR1 MDHEN and CDR2 SYDVKM. The CDR3 totals 13 residues.